This T cell receptor beta chain is drawn from a study of blood T cell repertoires in COVID-19. Study-level background: Acute and convalescent COVID-19 samples came from the United States, Italy and Spain. The analysed material was cDNA or gDNA that came from T cells, B-cell-depleted T cells, or PBMCs.

Original methodology: The assay estimated nucleated cells by amplifying reference gene primers. The protocol was immunoSEQ multiplex PCR, while the TCRdb copy is restricted to in-frame clones and leaves out a portion. V and J calls and clone size are copied from that table; D and trimming were computed from the DNA. There are approximately 300,000 clones in the sample; around 89% occur only once, and about 4.2% lies in the top ten. The source material was peripheral blood. This TCR came from a middle-aged man with acute or convalescent COVID-19.

CDR3 nucleotide sequence: TGTGCCACCAGCAGAGATTGGGGCAGCTCCTACGAGCAGTACTTC. Translation: CATSRDWGSSYEQYF. The chain links TRBV15 to TRBJ2-7; maybe TRBD1 (5 bases). The germline CDR1 and CDR2 sequences are LNHNV and YYDKDF (reference sequence). With 0 bases removed from V and 0 bases from J, the gap between germline ends came to 9 bases. The CDR3 contains 15 residues.